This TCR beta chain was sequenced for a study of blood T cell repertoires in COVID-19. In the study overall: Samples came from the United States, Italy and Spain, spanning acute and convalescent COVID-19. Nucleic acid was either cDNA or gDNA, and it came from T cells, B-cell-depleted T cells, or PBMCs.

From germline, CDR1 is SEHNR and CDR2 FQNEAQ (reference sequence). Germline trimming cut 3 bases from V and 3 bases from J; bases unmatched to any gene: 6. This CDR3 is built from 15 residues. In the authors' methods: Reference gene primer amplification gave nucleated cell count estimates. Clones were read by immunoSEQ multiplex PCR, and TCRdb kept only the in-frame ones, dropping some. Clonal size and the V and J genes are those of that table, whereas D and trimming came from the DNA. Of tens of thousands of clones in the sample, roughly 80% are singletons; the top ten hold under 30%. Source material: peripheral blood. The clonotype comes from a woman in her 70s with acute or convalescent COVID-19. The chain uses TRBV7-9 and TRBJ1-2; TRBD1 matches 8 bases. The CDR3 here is CASSLPLTGDYGYTF. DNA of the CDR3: TGTGCCAGCAGCTTGCCCCTGACAGGGGACTATGGCTACACCTTC.